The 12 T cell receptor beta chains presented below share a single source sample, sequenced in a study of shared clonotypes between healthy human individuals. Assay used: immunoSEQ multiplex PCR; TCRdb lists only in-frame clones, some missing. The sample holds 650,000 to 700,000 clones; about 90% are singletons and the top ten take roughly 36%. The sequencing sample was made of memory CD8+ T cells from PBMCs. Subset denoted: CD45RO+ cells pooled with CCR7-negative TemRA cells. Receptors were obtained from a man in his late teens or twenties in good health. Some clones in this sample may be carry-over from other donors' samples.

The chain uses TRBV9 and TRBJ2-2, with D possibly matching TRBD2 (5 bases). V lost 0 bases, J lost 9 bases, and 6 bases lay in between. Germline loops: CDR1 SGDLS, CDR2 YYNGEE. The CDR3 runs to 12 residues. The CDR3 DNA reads TGTGCCAGCAGCGTAGGCGGGTGGGAGCTGTTTTTT. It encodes CASSVGGWELFF.

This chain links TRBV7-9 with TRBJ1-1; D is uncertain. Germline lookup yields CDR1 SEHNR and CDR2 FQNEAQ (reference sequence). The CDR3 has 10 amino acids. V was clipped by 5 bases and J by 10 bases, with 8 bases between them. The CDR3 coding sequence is TGTGCCAGCAGCATCCTGTTAGCTTTCTTT. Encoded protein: CASSILLAFF. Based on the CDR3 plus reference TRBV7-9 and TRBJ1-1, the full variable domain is DTGVSQNPRHKITKRGQNVTFRCDPISEHNRLYWYRQTLGQGPEFLTYFQNEAQLEKSRLLSDRFSAERPKGSFSTLEIQRTEQGDSAMYLCASSILLAFFGQGTRLTVV.

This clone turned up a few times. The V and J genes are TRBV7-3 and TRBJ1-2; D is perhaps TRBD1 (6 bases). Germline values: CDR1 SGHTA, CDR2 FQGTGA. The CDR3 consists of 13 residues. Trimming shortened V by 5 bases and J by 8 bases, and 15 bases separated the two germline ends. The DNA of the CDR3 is TGTGCCAGCAGCCCGGGGGCAGCAAGGGGCTACACCTTC. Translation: CASSPGAARGYTF.

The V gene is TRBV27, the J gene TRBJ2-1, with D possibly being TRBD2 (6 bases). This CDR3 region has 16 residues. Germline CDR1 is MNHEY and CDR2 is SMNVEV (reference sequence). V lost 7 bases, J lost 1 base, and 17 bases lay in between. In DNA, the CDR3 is TGTGCCAGCATTCTAGGAGTAGCGGAGTCCTACAATGAGCAGTTCTTC. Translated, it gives CASILGVAESYNEQFF.

For the CDR3, the DNA is TGTGCCAGCAGTCTCGCAGGTGGGCGGGGCTACGAGCAGTACTTC. It yields the protein CASSLAGGRGYEQYF. This chain links TRBV27 with TRBJ2-7; TRBD2 might be the D (6 bases). The CDR3 is 15 amino acids. Per the germline V gene, CDR1 is MNHEY and CDR2 is SMNVEV (reference sequence). Trimming removed 5 bases from V and 3 bases from J, with 17 bases in between.

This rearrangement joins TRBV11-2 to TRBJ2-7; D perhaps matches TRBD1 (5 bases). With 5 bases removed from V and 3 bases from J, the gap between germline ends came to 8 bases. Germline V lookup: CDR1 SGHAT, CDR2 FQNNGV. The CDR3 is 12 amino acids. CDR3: CASSMTVYEQYF. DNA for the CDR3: TGTGCCAGCAGCATGACAGTCTACGAGCAGTACTTC.

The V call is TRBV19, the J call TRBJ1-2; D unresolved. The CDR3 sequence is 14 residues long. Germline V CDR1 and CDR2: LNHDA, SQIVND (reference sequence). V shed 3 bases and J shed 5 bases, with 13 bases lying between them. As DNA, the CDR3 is TGTGCCAGTAGTATGTCAGGACGTGGGTATGGCTACACCTTC. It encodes CASSMSGRGYGYTF.

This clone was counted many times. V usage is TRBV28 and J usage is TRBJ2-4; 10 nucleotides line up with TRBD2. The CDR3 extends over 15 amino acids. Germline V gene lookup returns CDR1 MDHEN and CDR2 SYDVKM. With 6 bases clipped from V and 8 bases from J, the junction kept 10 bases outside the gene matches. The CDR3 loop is CASRSQIAGGHIQYF. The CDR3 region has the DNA TGTGCCAGCAGATCTCAAATAGCGGGAGGACACATTCAGTACTTC.

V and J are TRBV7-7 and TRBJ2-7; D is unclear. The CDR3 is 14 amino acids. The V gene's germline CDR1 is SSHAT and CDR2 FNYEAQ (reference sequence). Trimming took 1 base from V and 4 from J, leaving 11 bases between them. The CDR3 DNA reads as TGTGCCAGCAGCTTAGGAATAGGCCTATACGAGCAGTACTTC. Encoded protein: CASSLGIGLYEQYF.

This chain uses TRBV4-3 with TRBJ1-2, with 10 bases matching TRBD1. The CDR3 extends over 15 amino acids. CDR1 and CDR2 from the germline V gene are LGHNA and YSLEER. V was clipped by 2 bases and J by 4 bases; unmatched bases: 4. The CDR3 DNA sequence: TGCGCCAGCAGCCAACAGGACAGGGGGATCTATGGCTACACCTTC. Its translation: CASSQQDRGIYGYTF.

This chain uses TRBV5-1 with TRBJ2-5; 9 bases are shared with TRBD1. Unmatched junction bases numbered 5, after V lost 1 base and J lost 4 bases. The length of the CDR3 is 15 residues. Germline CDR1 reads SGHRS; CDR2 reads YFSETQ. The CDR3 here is CASSLRTGVGETQYF. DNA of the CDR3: TGCGCCAGCAGCTTGCGGACAGGGGTGGGAGAGACCCAGTACTTC. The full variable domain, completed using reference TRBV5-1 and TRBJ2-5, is KAGVTQTPRYLIKTRGQQVTLSCSPISGHRSVSWYQQTPGQGLQFLFEYFSETQRNKGNFPGRFSGRQFSNSRSEMNVSTLELGDSALYLCASSLRTGVGETQYFGPGTRLLVL.

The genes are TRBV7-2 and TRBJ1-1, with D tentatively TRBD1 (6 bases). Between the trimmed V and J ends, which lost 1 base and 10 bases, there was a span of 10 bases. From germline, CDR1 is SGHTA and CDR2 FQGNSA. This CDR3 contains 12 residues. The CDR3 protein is CASSLGGGVAFF. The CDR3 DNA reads TGTGCCAGCAGCTTAGGAGGGGGGGTAGCTTTCTTT.